This T cell receptor beta chain was recorded in a study of identical twins. General study points: There was more out-of-frame TCR alpha sharing in monozygotic twins than models estimated.

There are 11 residues in the CDR3. Germline assignment: CDR1 SQVTM and CDR2 ANQGSEA. Trimming cost V 7 bases and J 5 bases, with 9 bases left between them. TCRdb reprocessed the 5' RACE reads via MiXCR and lists one record per CDR3 protein. The sample comprises 470,000 or so distinct CDR3 sequences, about 24% of which are singletons, and over 2.5% rests with the top ten. This clonotype was found a few times. Its antigen is currently unknown. Donors uniformly comprised healthy Caucasians. This sample also belongs to another study, concerning T cells expressing NK-cell markers. From that study: Obtained from sorted CD3+CD56+NKG2C+, CD3+CD56+NKG2C- and CD3+CD56-NKG2C+ T cells were the TCR beta repertoires. Sorting was restricted to alpha-beta TCR T cells by an anti-gamma-delta TCR antibody in several experiments.

The receptor was derived from a woman younger than 30 in good health. Input material: CD4+ T cells sorted from blood. V and J are TRBV29-1 and TRBJ2-1, with D perhaps given as TRBD1 or TRBD2 (6 bases each). CDR3 in DNA: TGCAGCGGGGGGGCCAACAATGAGCAGTTCTTC. Translating gives CSGGANNEQFF.